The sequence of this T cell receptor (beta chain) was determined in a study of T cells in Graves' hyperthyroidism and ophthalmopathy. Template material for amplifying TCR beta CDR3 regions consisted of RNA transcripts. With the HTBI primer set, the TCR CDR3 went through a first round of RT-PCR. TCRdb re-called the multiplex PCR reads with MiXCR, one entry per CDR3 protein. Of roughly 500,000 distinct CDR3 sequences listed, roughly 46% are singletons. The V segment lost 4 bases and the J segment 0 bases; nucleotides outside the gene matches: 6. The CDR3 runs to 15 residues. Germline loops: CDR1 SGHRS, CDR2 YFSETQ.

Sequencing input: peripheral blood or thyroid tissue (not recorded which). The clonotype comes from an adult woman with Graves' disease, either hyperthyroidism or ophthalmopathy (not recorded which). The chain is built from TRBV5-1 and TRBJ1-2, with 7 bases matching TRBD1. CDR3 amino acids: CASSPPDRTNYGYTF. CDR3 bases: TGCGCCAGCAGCCCTCCGGACAGGACTAACTATGGCTACACCTTC.